Listed below are T cell receptor beta chains from one sample, sequenced in a study of control samples from healthy donors and cancer patients. Some clones are missing from TCRdb's copy, which holds only in-frame ones; the method was immunoSEQ multiplex PCR. The sample includes 50,000 or so clones, roughly 95% seen only once; the top ten take 2.4%. Sequencing input: blood. The receptors stem from a young man in good health. CDR3s include the opening cysteine and the closing phenylalanine or tryptophan. A D gene is named only where the DNA matches it firmly. Clone size is given for some rows only: seen once, a few or many times, or a class if the clone is expanded.

CDR3nt	CDR3aa	abundance	v_gene	j_gene	d_gene
TGTGCCGGTAGAGCAGGCCTCTCCTATGGCTACACCTTC	CAGRAGLSYGYTF	.	TRBV19	TRBJ1-2	.
TGTGCCACCCGACTAGCGGGACAATGGCCCTACAATGAGCAGTTCTTC	CATRLAGQWPYNEQFF	.	TRBV19	TRBJ2-1	TRBD2
TGCGCCAGCAGCTGGGGACAGGGCACCTACGAGCAGTACTTC	CASSWGQGTYEQYF	.	TRBV5-1	TRBJ2-7	TRBD1
TGTGCCAGCAGCAAACTAGCGGGGAGTACAGATACGCAGTATTTT	CASSKLAGSTDTQYF	.	TRBV4-2	TRBJ2-3	TRBD2
TGTGCCAGCAGTCCAGCCACAGATACGCAGTATTTT	CASSPATDTQYF	once	TRBV6-6	TRBJ2-3	.
TGTGCCAGCTCACCGATGAACACTGAAGCTTTCTTT	CASSPMNTEAFF	.	TRBV18	TRBJ1-1	.
TGTGCCAGCAGCCCTAGCGGGCCGATCACAGATACGCAGTATTTT	CASSPSGPITDTQYF	.	TRBV3-1/TRBV3-2	TRBJ2-3	TRBD2
TGCGCCAGCAGCACGGGACTAGCGGGCAGCACAGATACGCAGTATTTT	CASSTGLAGSTDTQYF	.	TRBV5-1	TRBJ2-3	TRBD2
TGTGCCAGCAGCCAGGGACTAGCGGACAATGAGCAGTTCTTC	CASSQGLADNEQFF	.	TRBV7-3	TRBJ2-1	TRBD2
TGTGCCAGCAGCCCGGACAGGGGGCGATACGAGCAGTACTTC	CASSPDRGRYEQYF	once	TRBV9	TRBJ2-7	TRBD1
TGTGCCAGCACCCGGGGATCAGGGAGACACGAGCAGTACTTC	CASTRGSGRHEQYF	.	TRBV6-5	TRBJ2-7	.
TGTGCTAGCAGCTTAGCAGCCGGGAGCTCCTACGAGCAGTACTTC	CASSLAAGSSYEQYF	.	TRBV7-7	TRBJ2-7	.
TGCGCCAGCAGCCAGGGACAGTTTAGCACAGATACGCAGTATTTT	CASSQGQFSTDTQYF	once	TRBV5-1	TRBJ2-3	TRBD1
TGTGCCACCAGCAGAGTCGGGTCCACAGATACGCAGTATTTT	CATSRVGSTDTQYF	.	TRBV15	TRBJ2-3	.
TGTGCCAGCAGCCAAGTCGGGGGAGACTCCTACAATGAGCAGTTCTTC	CASSQVGGDSYNEQFF	once	TRBV4-2	TRBJ2-1	.
TGTGCCAGCAGTAGAACAAGGGCTGGCTACACCTTC	CASSRTRAGYTF	.	TRBV6-5	TRBJ1-2	.
TGTGCCAGCAGCTTAGGGGCGGTTGGTTCCTACAATGAGCAGTTCTTC	CASSLGAVGSYNEQFF	.	TRBV7-6	TRBJ2-1	.
TGTGCCAGCAGTTCCGTCTCGACAGGGGGTAGCAATCAGCCCCAGCATTTT	CASSSVSTGGSNQPQHF	.	TRBV6-2/TRBV6-3	TRBJ1-5	TRBD1
TGTGCCAGCAGCCCTAGCGGTCCGGGAGAGACCCAGTACTTC	CASSPSGPGETQYF	.	TRBV7-2	TRBJ2-5	TRBD2
TGCAGTGCTCTTAGCGTAAATGAGCAGTTCTTC	CSALSVNEQFF	.	TRBV20-1	TRBJ2-1	.
TGCGCCAGCAGCCAAGTCGAGGGGGCGAATTACGAGCAGTACTTC	CASSQVEGANYEQYF	.	TRBV4-3	TRBJ2-7	TRBD1
TGTGCCACCGGGGACAGATCCTACGAGCAGTACTTC	CATGDRSYEQYF	.	TRBV6-5	TRBJ2-7	TRBD1
TGCGCCAGCAGCCACCCGACAGATACGCAGTATTTT	CASSHPTDTQYF	.	TRBV4-1	TRBJ2-3	.
TGTGCCAGCAGCTACCGAAGACAGGGAGCCTCCTACAATGAGCAGTTCTTC	CASSYRRQGASYNEQFF	.	TRBV5-4	TRBJ2-1	TRBD1
TGCGCCAGCAGCCTTGTAGGGGGCGGAGAAAAACTGTTTTTT	CASSLVGGGEKLFF	.	TRBV4-1	TRBJ1-4	TRBD1
TGTGCCAGCAGTCCCACGGAGGGTCAGCCCCAGCATTTT	CASSPTEGQPQHF	.	TRBV12-3/TRBV12-4	TRBJ1-5	.